These 8 T cell receptor beta chains were all obtained from the same sample, sequenced in a study of blood T cell repertoires in COVID-19. Profiling relied on immunoSEQ multiplex PCR, and the TCRdb table lists in-frame clones only, not all of them. Among approximately 93,000 clones listed, 70% to 90% were seen once. The specimen was peripheral blood. Receptors originate from a man aged 50 to 59 with active or convalescent COVID-19.

V gene TRBV28 combines with J gene TRBJ2-5, with 7 bases that match TRBD2. V was clipped by 3 bases and J by 2 bases; unmatched bases: 9. Germline loops: CDR1 MDHEN, CDR2 SYDVKM. This CDR3 contains 16 residues. The CDR3 region is CASSFLPAGLQETQYF. The CDR3 nucleotides are TGTGCCAGCAGTTTTCTTCCAGCGGGGTTACAAGAGACCCAGTACTTC.

The chain is built from TRBV11-3 and TRBJ2-5, with 9 bases lining up with TRBD2. CDR1 and CDR2 (germline): SGHNT, YENEEA. The CDR3 has 15 amino acids. Germline trimming cut 3 bases from V and 4 bases from J; bases unmatched to any gene: 6. The DNA for the CDR3 is TGTGCCAGCAGCTTCGGGACGCGGGAGGGAGAGACCCAGTACTTC. Encoded protein: CASSFGTREGETQYF.

V gene TRBV28 combines with J gene TRBJ2-7; TRBD1 aligns across 7 bases. Germline lookup yields CDR1 MDHEN and CDR2 SYDVKM. With V trimmed by 8 bases and J by 0 bases, 10 bases remained unmatched. The CDR3 has 15 amino acids. The chain's CDR3 is CASAGTATVSYEQYF. CDR3 DNA sequence: TGTGCCAGCGCCGGGACAGCTACAGTCTCCTACGAGCAGTACTTC.

This rearrangement joins TRBV4-1 to TRBJ2-7; D is unresolved. The CDR3 length is 12 residues. V dropped 0 bases and J dropped 3 bases, with 3 bases sitting between them. Germline CDR1 and CDR2: MGHRA and YSYEKL. Here the CDR3 reads CASSQDLYEQYF. As DNA, the CDR3 is TGCGCCAGCAGCCAAGATCTCTACGAGCAGTACTTC.

This chain connects TRBV3-1 (or the pseudogene TRBV3-2) to TRBJ2-7; a possible D gene is TRBD2 (5 bases). The V and J ends lost 4 bases and 3 bases respectively, with 13 bases between them. The CDR3 loop spans 14 amino acids. Germline V gives CDR1 LGHDT, CDR2 YNNKEL (reference sequence). The CDR3: CASSPKRRIYEQYF. The CDR3 coding sequence is TGTGCCAGCAGCCCGAAGAGGAGGATCTACGAGCAGTACTTC.

The chain carries TRBV25-1 and TRBJ1-2; tentatively, D is TRBD1 (6 bases). The CDR3 consists of 14 residues. V lost 3 bases and J 6 bases, leaving 14 bases between the germline ends. CDR1 and CDR2 (germline): MGHDK, SYGVNS. The CDR3 here is CASSEGAGYDGYTF. The CDR3 DNA follows: TGTGCCAGCAGTGAGGGGGCAGGGTACGATGGCTACACCTTC.

V gene TRBV27 combines with J gene TRBJ2-2, with TRBD2 matching over 7 bases. Germline CDR1 and CDR2: MNHEY and SMNVEV (reference sequence). With V trimmed by 4 bases and J by 4 bases, 6 bases remained unmatched. The CDR3 has 15 amino acids. The CDR3 loop reads CASSYLAETTGELFF. The CDR3 DNA follows: TGTGCCAGCAGTTATCTAGCGGAGACCACCGGGGAGCTGTTTTTT.

The chain links TRBV7-2 to TRBJ1-1; 7 nucleotides agree with TRBD1. The CDR3 is 14 residues long. CDR1 SGHTA and CDR2 FQGNSA come from the germline V gene. The V and J ends lost 7 bases and 4 bases, in that order; junction bases with no gene match: 9. The CDR3 loop reads CASTESTGTTEAFF. DNA of the CDR3: TGTGCCAGCACCGAATCGACAGGGACCACTGAAGCTTTCTTT.